A single T cell receptor beta chain is shown here with its context. This specimen belongs to a study of CD8 T cells in Susac syndrome. TEMRA cells were FACS-enriched, with CD8+ and CD4+ T cells isolated negatively. An input of about 0.45 to 1 ug of RNA was subjected to reverse transcription using random hexamers. TCRdb re-called the immunoSEQ multiplex PCR reads with MiXCR, one entry per CDR3 protein. Of approximately 120,000 distinct CDR3 sequences listed, around 94% were seen once; the top ten hold approximately 0.2%. Germline-derived CDR1 and CDR2 are MGHRA and YSYEKL. CDR3 length: 16 amino acids. The V end was cut by 4 bases, the J end by 3 bases, with 15 bases between.

The clonotype was recovered from a human donor with Susac syndrome. The chain carries TRBV4-1 and TRBJ1-4; no firm D call. Specimen: CD8+ T cells from PBMCs. Here the CDR3 reads CASSLSALPSNEKLFF. CDR3 coding DNA: TGCGCCAGCAGCCTCTCGGCCCTTCCTTCTAATGAAAAACTGTTTTTT.